The entry below gives a single T cell receptor (beta chain) sequence along with its context. The antigen is not known. This specimen comes from a study of T cells after yellow fever vaccination. Study-wide background: In the case of low-cell-number fractions, SMART-Seq v4 Ultra Low Input was used for preparation.

By 5'RACE template switching, TCR cDNA was produced, with a universal primer site and UMIs added in the process. TCRdb used MiXCR to reprocess the 5' RACE reads, holding one entry per CDR3 protein. The sample lists more than 90,000 distinct CDR3 sequences, approximately 8.4% occurring once. The V end lost 4 bases, the J end lost 7 bases, and 14 bases lay between the germline ends. CDR1 is SQVTM and CDR2 is ANQGSEA in the germline V gene. The CDR3 contains 13 residues. Study observations and caveats: A secondary response was less intense yet reached its peak sooner, at day 5 versus 15. CD4 and CD8 compartments shared a small share of clonotypes.

This TCR came from a man aged 25 to 45 who received the YFV17D yellow fever vaccine. The chain links TRBV29-1 to TRBJ1-5; perhaps TRBD1 as D (6 bases). The sequencing used CD8+ T cells sorted from PBMCs, collected 45 days after the yellow fever booster vaccination. The CDR3 loop reads CSVGAGVEQPQHF. The DNA of the CDR3 is TGCAGCGTTGGAGCAGGGGTCGAACAGCCCCAGCATTTT.